A selection of T cell receptor beta chains follows, all from one sample in a study of cytomegalovirus exposure and HLA in healthy donors. This table comes from immunoSEQ multiplex PCR, and its TCRdb copy is limited to in-frame clones, with some not included. Its clone listing holds about 140,000 clones. The sequenced material came from PBMCs. Receptor source: a young woman in good health and CMV-seronegative. Each CDR3 is given with its conserved first and last residue. D genes are given only for firm matches.

V gene: TRBV19
D gene: .
J gene: TRBJ2-2
CDR3 protein: CASHTAGELFF
CDR3 DNA: TGTGCCAGTCATACGGCCGGGGAGCTGTTTTTT

V gene: TRBV20-1
D gene: .
J gene: TRBJ2-1
CDR3 protein: CSARVYNEQFF
CDR3 DNA: TGCAGTGCGCGGGTGTACAATGAGCAGTTCTTC

V gene: TRBV30
D gene: .
J gene: TRBJ1-5
CDR3 protein: CAWSVRRAQPQHF
CDR3 DNA: TGTGCCTGGAGTGTACGGAGGGCACAGCCCCAGCATTTT

V gene: TRBV6-1
D gene: TRBD1
J gene: TRBJ2-7
CDR3 protein: CASSRDREDEQYF
CDR3 DNA: TGTGCCAGCAGTCGGGACAGGGAAGACGAGCAGTACTTC

V gene: TRBV28
D gene: TRBD1
J gene: TRBJ1-2
CDR3 protein: CASSPLGTGYGYTF
CDR3 DNA: TGTGCCAGCAGTCCGCTCGGGACAGGGTATGGCTACACCTTC

V gene: TRBV4-1
D gene: TRBD1
J gene: TRBJ2-4
CDR3 protein: CASSQVRGGENIQYF
CDR3 DNA: TGCGCCAGCAGCCAAGTTCGAGGGGGCGAAAACATTCAGTACTTC

V gene: TRBV7-2
D gene: TRBD2
J gene: TRBJ2-5
CDR3 protein: CASSLDVLAGGLQETQYF
CDR3 DNA: TGTGCCAGCAGCTTAGACGTGTTAGCGGGAGGGCTCCAAGAGACCCAGTACTTC

V gene: TRBV9
D gene: TRBD2
J gene: TRBJ2-3
CDR3 protein: CASSPRAGGTDTQYF
CDR3 DNA: TGTGCCAGCAGCCCGCGGGCGGGGGGTACAGATACGCAGTATTTT

V gene: TRBV9
D gene: .
J gene: TRBJ1-2
CDR3 protein: CASSAYEDSSNYGYTF
CDR3 DNA: TGTGCCAGCAGCGCTTACGAGGACAGTTCTAACTATGGCTACACCTTC

V gene: TRBV15
D gene: .
J gene: TRBJ2-7
CDR3 protein: CATSAAGTYEQYF
CDR3 DNA: TGTGCCACCAGCGCGGCGGGAACCTACGAGCAGTACTTC

V gene: TRBV7-9
D gene: .
J gene: TRBJ2-2
CDR3 protein: CASSSEVSQYRGELFF
CDR3 DNA: TGTGCCAGCAGCTCTGAGGTCTCGCAATATCGGGGAGAGCTGTTTTTT

V gene: TRBV7-8
D gene: TRBD2
J gene: TRBJ2-5
CDR3 protein: CASSLTSGGQETQYF
CDR3 DNA: TGTGCCAGCAGCTTAACTAGCGGGGGACAAGAGACCCAGTACTTC

V gene: TRBV30
D gene: .
J gene: TRBJ1-6
CDR3 protein: CASRGGWNSPLHF
CDR3 DNA: TGTGCCTCTCGCGGGGGGTGGAATTCACCCCTCCACTTT

V gene: TRBV9
D gene: .
J gene: TRBJ1-1
CDR3 protein: CASSVVGSMNTEAFF
CDR3 DNA: TGTGCCAGCAGCGTAGTTGGGAGCATGAACACTGAAGCTTTCTTT

V gene: TRBV19
D gene: TRBD2
J gene: TRBJ2-5
CDR3 protein: CASRLAGLETQYF
CDR3 DNA: TGTGCCAGTAGACTAGCGGGATTAGAGACCCAGTACTTC

V gene: TRBV15
D gene: TRBD1
J gene: TRBJ1-2
CDR3 protein: CATSRDSTGVNYGYTF
CDR3 DNA: TGTGCCACCAGCAGAGATTCGACAGGGGTTAACTATGGCTACACCTTC

V gene: TRBV7-9
D gene: TRBD2
J gene: TRBJ2-3
CDR3 protein: CASSPGLAGSTDTQYF
CDR3 DNA: TGTGCCAGCAGCCCGGGACTAGCGGGGAGCACAGATACGCAGTATTTT

V gene: TRBV25-1
D gene: TRBD1
J gene: TRBJ2-1
CDR3 protein: CASSEYLRGRSYNEQFF
CDR3 DNA: TGTGCCAGCAGTGAATATCTCAGGGGGCGCTCCTACAATGAGCAGTTCTTC

V gene: TRBV30
D gene: TRBD2
J gene: TRBJ2-1
CDR3 protein: CAWSRGLAAINEQFF
CDR3 DNA: TGTGCCTGGAGTCGAGGGCTAGCGGCTATCAATGAGCAGTTCTTC

V gene: TRBV27
D gene: TRBD1
J gene: TRBJ2-4
CDR3 protein: CASSFLDRGAKNIQYF
CDR3 DNA: TGTGCCAGCAGTTTTCTGGACAGGGGTGCCAAAAACATTCAGTACTTC

V gene: TRBV27
D gene: .
J gene: TRBJ2-2
CDR3 protein: CASSFIVVQGGPGELFF
CDR3 DNA: TGTGCCAGCAGTTTTATCGTGGTACAGGGGGGGCCCGGGGAGCTGTTTTTT

V gene: TRBV11-3
D gene: TRBD2
J gene: TRBJ2-5
CDR3 protein: CASSLDGTSGETQYF
CDR3 DNA: TGTGCCAGCAGCTTAGATGGTACTAGCGGAGAGACCCAGTACTTC

V gene: TRBV4-2
D gene: TRBD2
J gene: TRBJ2-1
CDR3 protein: CASSPSPTSGVYNEQFF
CDR3 DNA: TGTGCCAGCAGCCCATCCCCGACTAGCGGAGTGTACAATGAGCAGTTCTTC

V gene: TRBV9
D gene: TRBD2
J gene: TRBJ2-1
CDR3 protein: CASSSQSSGSRQFF
CDR3 DNA: TGTGCCAGCAGCAGCCAGTCTAGCGGGAGCCGGCAGTTCTTC

V gene: TRBV16
D gene: .
J gene: TRBJ1-2
CDR3 protein: CASSQSSRGYTF
CDR3 DNA: TGTGCCAGCAGCCAATCCAGTCGAGGCTACACCTTC

V gene: TRBV7-9
D gene: TRBD1
J gene: TRBJ2-2
CDR3 protein: CASSSRQGTFTGELFF
CDR3 DNA: TGTGCCAGCAGCTCCAGACAGGGGACTTTCACCGGGGAGCTGTTTTTT

V gene: TRBV18
D gene: .
J gene: TRBJ2-5
CDR3 protein: CASSPLSQETQYF
CDR3 DNA: TGTGCCAGCTCACCACTGAGCCAAGAGACCCAGTACTTC

V gene: TRBV5-1
D gene: TRBD1
J gene: TRBJ2-6
CDR3 protein: CASSLRDSPSGANVLTF
CDR3 DNA: TGCGCCAGCAGCTTACGGGACAGCCCCTCTGGGGCCAACGTCCTGACTTTC

V gene: TRBV19
D gene: .
J gene: TRBJ1-3
CDR3 protein: CASKVGAGSGNTIYF
CDR3 DNA: TGTGCCAGTAAGGTGGGGGCAGGGTCTGGAAACACCATATATTTT

V gene: TRBV7-9
D gene: TRBD2
J gene: TRBJ2-3
CDR3 protein: CASSTSLAEKARDTQYF
CDR3 DNA: TGTGCCAGCAGCACATCACTAGCGGAAAAGGCGAGAGATACGCAGTATTTT

V gene: TRBV4-2
D gene: TRBD2
J gene: TRBJ2-3
CDR3 protein: CASSPAQATSGRTDTQYF
CDR3 DNA: TGTGCCAGCAGCCCCGCACAGGCCACTAGCGGGAGGACAGATACGCAGTATTTT

V gene: TRBV6-1
D gene: TRBD1
J gene: TRBJ2-7
CDR3 protein: CASTTGAGYEQYF
CDR3 DNA: TGTGCCAGCACGACAGGGGCCGGTTACGAGCAGTACTTC

V gene: TRBV4-2
D gene: .
J gene: TRBJ1-5
CDR3 protein: CASSQDVPGHQPQHF
CDR3 DNA: TGTGCCAGCAGCCAAGATGTGCCAGGGCATCAGCCCCAGCATTTT

V gene: TRBV5-6
D gene: .
J gene: TRBJ1-1
CDR3 protein: CASSQGTGAFF
CDR3 DNA: TGTGCCAGCAGTCAGGGTACTGGAGCTTTCTTT

V gene: TRBV27
D gene: .
J gene: TRBJ1-5
CDR3 protein: CASSFQGSNQPQHF
CDR3 DNA: TGTGCCAGCAGTTTTCAGGGGAGCAATCAGCCCCAGCATTTT

V gene: TRBV7-5
D gene: .
J gene: TRBJ2-1
CDR3 protein: CARSINRRGSGHDNEQFF
CDR3 DNA: TGTGCCAGAAGCATTAACCGCAGGGGTTCGGGACATGACAATGAGCAGTTCTTC

V gene: TRBV7-2
D gene: TRBD2
J gene: TRBJ2-1
CDR3 protein: CASSLAHGGDEQFF
CDR3 DNA: TGTGCCAGCAGCTTAGCCCATGGGGGGGACGAGCAGTTCTTC

V gene: TRBV18
D gene: TRBD2
J gene: TRBJ2-5
CDR3 protein: CASSLGLAGVKTQYF
CDR3 DNA: TGTGCCAGCTCACTTGGACTAGCGGGAGTAAAGACCCAGTACTTC

V gene: TRBV5-3
D gene: .
J gene: TRBJ1-5
CDR3 protein: CASSWVAGANQPQHF
CDR3 DNA: TGTGCCAGCAGCTGGGTAGCAGGGGCCAATCAGCCCCAGCATTTT

V gene: TRBV5-6
D gene: TRBD2
J gene: TRBJ2-1
CDR3 protein: CASSLYSGEGNEQFF
CDR3 DNA: TGTGCCAGCAGCTTATATAGCGGGGAGGGTAATGAGCAGTTCTTC

V gene: TRBV13
D gene: TRBD1
J gene: TRBJ1-1
CDR3 protein: CASSPNPTGSEAFF
CDR3 DNA: TGTGCCAGCAGCCCAAATCCGACAGGGAGTGAAGCTTTCTTT

V gene: TRBV18
D gene: .
J gene: TRBJ2-2
CDR3 protein: CASSPYRGSDTGELFF
CDR3 DNA: TGTGCCAGCTCACCATACCGGGGTTCGGACACCGGGGAGCTGTTTTTT

V gene: TRBV6-1
D gene: TRBD2
J gene: TRBJ2-7
CDR3 protein: CASSDRPSGWGPYEQYF
CDR3 DNA: TGTGCCAGCAGTGACCGACCTAGCGGGTGGGGGCCCTACGAGCAGTACTTC

V gene: TRBV11-2
D gene: .
J gene: TRBJ1-1
CDR3 protein: CASSSSLNTEAFF
CDR3 DNA: TGTGCCAGCAGCTCGAGTTTGAACACTGAAGCTTTCTTT

V gene: TRBV7-3
D gene: .
J gene: TRBJ2-1
CDR3 protein: CASSSGAYNEQFF
CDR3 DNA: TGTGCCAGCAGCTCGGGAGCCTACAATGAGCAGTTCTTC

V gene: TRBV7-9
D gene: .
J gene: TRBJ2-3
CDR3 protein: CASSLARRTDTQYF
CDR3 DNA: TGTGCCAGCAGCTTGGCTAGGAGGACAGATACGCAGTATTTT

V gene: TRBV6-6
D gene: TRBD1
J gene: TRBJ1-2
CDR3 protein: CASSYRTGGLGYTF
CDR3 DNA: TGTGCCAGCAGTTATCGGACAGGGGGTCTTGGCTACACCTTC

V gene: TRBV7-2
D gene: .
J gene: TRBJ2-5
CDR3 protein: CASSPQYQETQYF
CDR3 DNA: TGTGCCAGCAGCCCGCAGTACCAAGAGACCCAGTACTTC

V gene: TRBV30
D gene: .
J gene: TRBJ2-1
CDR3 protein: CAWSVGSPGSNEQFF
CDR3 DNA: TGTGCCTGGAGTGTAGGGAGTCCGGGGAGCAATGAGCAGTTCTTC

V gene: TRBV4-3
D gene: TRBD2
J gene: TRBJ2-3
CDR3 protein: CASSQDLLANTQYF
CDR3 DNA: TGCGCCAGCAGCCAAGATCTACTAGCGAATACGCAGTATTTT

V gene: TRBV18
D gene: .
J gene: TRBJ2-3
CDR3 protein: CASSPNTDTQYF
CDR3 DNA: TGTGCCAGCTCACCTAATACAGATACGCAGTATTTT